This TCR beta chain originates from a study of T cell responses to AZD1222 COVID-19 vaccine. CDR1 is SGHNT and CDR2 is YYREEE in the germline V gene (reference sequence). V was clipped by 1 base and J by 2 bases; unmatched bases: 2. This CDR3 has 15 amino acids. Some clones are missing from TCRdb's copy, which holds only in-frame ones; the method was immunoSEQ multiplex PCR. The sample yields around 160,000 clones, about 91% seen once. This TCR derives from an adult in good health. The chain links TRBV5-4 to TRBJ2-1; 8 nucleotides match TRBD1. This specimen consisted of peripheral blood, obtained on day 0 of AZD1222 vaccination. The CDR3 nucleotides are TGTGCCAGCAGCTTGCCCAGGGGGCCCTACAATGAGCAGTTCTTC. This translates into CASSLPRGPYNEQFF.